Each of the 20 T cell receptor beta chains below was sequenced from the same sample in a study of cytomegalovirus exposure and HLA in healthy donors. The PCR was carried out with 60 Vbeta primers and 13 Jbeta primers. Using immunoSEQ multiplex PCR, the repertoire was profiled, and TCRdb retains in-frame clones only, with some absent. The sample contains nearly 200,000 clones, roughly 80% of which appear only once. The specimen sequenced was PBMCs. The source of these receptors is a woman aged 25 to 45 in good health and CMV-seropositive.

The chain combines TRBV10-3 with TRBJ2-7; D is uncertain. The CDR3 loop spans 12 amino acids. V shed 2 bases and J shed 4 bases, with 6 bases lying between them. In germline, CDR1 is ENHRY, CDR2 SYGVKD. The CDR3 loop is CAISEPQYEQYF. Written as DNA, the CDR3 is TGTGCCATCAGTGAGCCCCAGTACGAGCAGTACTTC.

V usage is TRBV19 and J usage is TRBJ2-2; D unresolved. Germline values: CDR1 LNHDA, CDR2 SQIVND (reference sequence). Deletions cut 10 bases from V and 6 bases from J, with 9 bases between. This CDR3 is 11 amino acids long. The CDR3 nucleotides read TGTGCCACCGCTGGGCCCGGGGAGCTGTTTTTT. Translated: CATAGPGELFF.

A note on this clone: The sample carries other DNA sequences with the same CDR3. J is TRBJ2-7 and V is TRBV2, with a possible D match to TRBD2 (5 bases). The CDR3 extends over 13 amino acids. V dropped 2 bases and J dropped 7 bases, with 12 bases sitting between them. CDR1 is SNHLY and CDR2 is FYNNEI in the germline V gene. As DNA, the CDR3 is TGTGCCAGCAGTGAAAAGCGGAGTTTGGAGCAGTACTTC. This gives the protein CASSEKRSLEQYF.

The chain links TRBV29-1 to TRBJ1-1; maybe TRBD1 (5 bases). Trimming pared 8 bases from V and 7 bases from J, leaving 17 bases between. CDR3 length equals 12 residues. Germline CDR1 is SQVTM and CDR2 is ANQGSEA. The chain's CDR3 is CSTKIGADEAFF. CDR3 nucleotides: TGCAGCACAAAGATAGGGGCTGATGAAGCTTTCTTT.

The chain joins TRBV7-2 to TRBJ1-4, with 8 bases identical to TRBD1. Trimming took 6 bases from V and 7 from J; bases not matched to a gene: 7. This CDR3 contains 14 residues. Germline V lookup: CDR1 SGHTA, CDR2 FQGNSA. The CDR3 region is CASSLDRAGEKLFF. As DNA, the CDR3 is TGTGCCAGCAGTTTGGACAGGGCGGGTGAAAAACTGTTTTTT.

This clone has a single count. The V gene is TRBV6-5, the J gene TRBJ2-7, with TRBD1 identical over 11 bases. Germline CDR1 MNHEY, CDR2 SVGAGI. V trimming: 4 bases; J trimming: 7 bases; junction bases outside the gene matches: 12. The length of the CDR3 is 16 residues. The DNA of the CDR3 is TGTGCCAGCAGTTTTCTCGGACAGGGGGCTCCCAGGGAGCAGTACTTC. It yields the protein CASSFLGQGAPREQYF.

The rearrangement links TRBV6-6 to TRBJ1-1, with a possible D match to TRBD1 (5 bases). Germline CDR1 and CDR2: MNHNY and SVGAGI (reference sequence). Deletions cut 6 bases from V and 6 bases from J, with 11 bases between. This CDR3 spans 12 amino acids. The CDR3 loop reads CASRTERPEAFF. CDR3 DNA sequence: TGTGCCAGCAGGACAGAGAGGCCTGAAGCTTTCTTT.

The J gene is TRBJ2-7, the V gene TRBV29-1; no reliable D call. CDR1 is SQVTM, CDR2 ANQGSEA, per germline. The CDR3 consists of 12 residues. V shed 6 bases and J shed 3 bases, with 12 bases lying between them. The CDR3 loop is CSVLGDFYEQYF. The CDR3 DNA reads TGCAGCGTCCTAGGAGACTTCTACGAGCAGTACTTC.

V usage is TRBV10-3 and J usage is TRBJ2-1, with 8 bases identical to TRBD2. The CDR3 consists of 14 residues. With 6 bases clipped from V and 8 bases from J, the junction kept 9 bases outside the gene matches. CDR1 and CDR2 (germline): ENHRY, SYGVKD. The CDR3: CAIRETGGKDEQFF. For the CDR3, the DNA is TGTGCCATCAGGGAAACGGGGGGGAAGGATGAGCAGTTCTTC.

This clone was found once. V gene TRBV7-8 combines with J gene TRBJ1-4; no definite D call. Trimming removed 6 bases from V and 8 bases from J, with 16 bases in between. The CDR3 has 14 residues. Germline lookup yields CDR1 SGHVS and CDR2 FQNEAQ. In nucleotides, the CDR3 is TGTGCCAGCAGGGGAGAGGGAAGTGGCGAAAAACTGTTTTTT. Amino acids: CASRGEGSGEKLFF.

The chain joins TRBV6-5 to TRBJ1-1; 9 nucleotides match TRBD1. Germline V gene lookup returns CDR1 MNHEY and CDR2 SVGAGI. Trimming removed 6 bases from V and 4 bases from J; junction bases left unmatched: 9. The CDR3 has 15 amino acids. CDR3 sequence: CASSRGQGRGTEAFF. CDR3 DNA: TGTGCCAGCAGCCGGGGACAGGGCAGAGGCACTGAAGCTTTCTTT.

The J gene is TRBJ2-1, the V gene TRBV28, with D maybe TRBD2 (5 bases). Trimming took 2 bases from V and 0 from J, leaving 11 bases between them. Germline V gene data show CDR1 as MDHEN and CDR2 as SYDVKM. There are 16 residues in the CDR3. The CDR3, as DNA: TGTGCCAGCAGTTTACCCGGACTGAGCTCCTACAATGAGCAGTTCTTC. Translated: CASSLPGLSSYNEQFF.

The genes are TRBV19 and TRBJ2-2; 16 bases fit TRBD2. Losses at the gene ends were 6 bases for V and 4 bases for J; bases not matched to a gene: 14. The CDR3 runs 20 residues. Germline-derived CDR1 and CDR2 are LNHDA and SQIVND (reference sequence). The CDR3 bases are TGTGCCAGTAGAAACCCCGGGACTAGCGGGGGGGCCGGAGTCACCGGGGAGCTGTTTTTT. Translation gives CASRNPGTSGGAGVTGELFF.

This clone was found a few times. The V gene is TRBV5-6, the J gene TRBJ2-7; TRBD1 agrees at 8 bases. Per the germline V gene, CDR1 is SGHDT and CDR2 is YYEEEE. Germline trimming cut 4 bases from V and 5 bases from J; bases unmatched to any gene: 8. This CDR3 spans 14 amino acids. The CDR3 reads CASSKGTGIHEQYF. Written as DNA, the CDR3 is TGTGCCAGCAGCAAAGGGACAGGTATCCACGAGCAGTACTTC.

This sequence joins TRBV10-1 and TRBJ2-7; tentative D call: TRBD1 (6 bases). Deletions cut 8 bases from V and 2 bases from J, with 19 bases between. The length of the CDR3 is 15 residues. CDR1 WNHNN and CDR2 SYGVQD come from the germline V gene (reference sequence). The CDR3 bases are TGCGCCAGCCCAAAACAGGGAAAATTTACCTACGAGCAGTACTTC. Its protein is CASPKQGKFTYEQYF.

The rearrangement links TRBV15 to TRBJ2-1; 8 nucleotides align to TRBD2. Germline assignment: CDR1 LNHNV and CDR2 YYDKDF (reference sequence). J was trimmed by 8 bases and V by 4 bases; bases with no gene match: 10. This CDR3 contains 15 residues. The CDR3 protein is CATSTGGLGYYEQFF. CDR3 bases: TGTGCCACCAGCACCGGGGGACTAGGGTATTATGAGCAGTTCTTC.

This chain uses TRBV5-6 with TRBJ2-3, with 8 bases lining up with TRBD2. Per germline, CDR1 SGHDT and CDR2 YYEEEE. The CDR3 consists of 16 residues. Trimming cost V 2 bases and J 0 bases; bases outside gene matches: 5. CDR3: CASSLSGGVSTDTQYF. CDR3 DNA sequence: TGTGCCAGCAGCTTATCGGGGGGGGTTAGCACAGATACGCAGTATTTT.

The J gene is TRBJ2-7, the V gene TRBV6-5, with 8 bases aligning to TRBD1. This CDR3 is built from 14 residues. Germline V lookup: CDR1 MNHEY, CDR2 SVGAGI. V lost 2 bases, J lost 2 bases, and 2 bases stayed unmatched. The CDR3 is CASSYPQGAYEQYF. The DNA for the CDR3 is TGTGCCAGCAGTTACCCACAGGGGGCCTACGAGCAGTACTTC.

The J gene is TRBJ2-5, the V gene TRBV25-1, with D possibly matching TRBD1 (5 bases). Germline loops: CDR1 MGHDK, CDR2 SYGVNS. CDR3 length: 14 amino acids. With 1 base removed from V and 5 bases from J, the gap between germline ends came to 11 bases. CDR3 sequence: CASSESSGRETQYF. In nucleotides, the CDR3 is TGTGCCAGCAGTGAATCCTCAGGGCGGGAGACCCAGTACTTC.

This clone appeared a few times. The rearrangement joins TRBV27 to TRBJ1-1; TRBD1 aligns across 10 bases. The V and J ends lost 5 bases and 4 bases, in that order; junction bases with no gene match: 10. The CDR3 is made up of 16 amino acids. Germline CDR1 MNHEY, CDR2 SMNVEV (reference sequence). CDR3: CASSPLGQGKSTEAFF. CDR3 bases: TGTGCCAGCAGTCCCCTGGGACAGGGGAAATCCACTGAAGCTTTCTTT.